This is a list of T cell receptor beta chains from one sample in a study of T cells in Graves' hyperthyroidism and ophthalmopathy. TCRdb re-called the multiplex PCR reads through MiXCR, storing one row per CDR3 protein. The table lists 45,000 to 60,000 distinct CDR3 sequences, around half of them singletons. The source material was blood. Every receptor here comes from a woman aged 25 to 45 with Graves' ophthalmopathy. The CDR3 runs from the conserved cysteine through the conserved F or W. The order of the fields is D gene, clone size, V gene, CDR3 length, J gene, CDR3 DNA, CDR3 protein. D genes are given only for firm matches. Only some rows state a clone size, as once, few, many or a class for expanded clones.

NA	once	TRBV29-1	16	TRBJ2-1	TGCAGCGTAGGCAAGGGGATAGCGGAAAACTACGATGAGCAGTTCTTC	CSVGKGIAENYDEQFF
TRBD1	many	TRBV5-5	16	TRBJ1-1	TGTGCCAGCAGCCGTCAACAGGGGGCTCAGAACACTGAAGCTTTCTTT	CASSRQQGAQNTEAFF
NA	NA	TRBV11-2	13	TRBJ2-7	TGTGCCAGCAGCCGGGACACGCGCTACGAGCAGTACTTC	CASSRDTRYEQYF
NA	many	TRBV4-1	14	TRBJ2-1	TGCGCCAGCAGCCAAGTCACAGTTTACAATGAGCAGTTCTTC	CASSQVTVYNEQFF
NA	many	TRBV11-2	13	TRBJ2-2	TGTGCCAGCAGCCCACGCGGTACCCGGGAGCTGTTTTTT	CASSPRGTRELFF
TRBD1	NA	TRBV24-1	15	TRBJ2-7	TGTGCCACCAGTGATTCCGGGACAGGGGTCAACGAGCAGTACTTC	CATSDSGTGVNEQYF
NA	NA	TRBV18	16	TRBJ2-7	TGTGCCAGCTCACCTCGGAGGGTACCCAACTCCTACGAGCAGTACTTC	CASSPRRVPNSYEQYF
NA	many	TRBV20-1	13	TRBJ2-2	TGCAGTGCTAGAGATGGGATCGCCGGGGAGCTGTTTTTT	CSARDGIAGELFF
NA	NA	TRBV20-1	14	TRBJ1-1	TGCAGTGCTAGAGATCAGGGGTCACACACTGAAGCTTTCTTT	CSARDQGSHTEAFF
NA	many	TRBV20-1	13	TRBJ2-5	TGCAGTGCTACGAACAGGGGCGGGAAGACCCAGTACTTC	CSATNRGGKTQYF
TRBD1	NA	TRBV7-3	14	TRBJ2-1	TGTGCCAGCAGTGCCGGGACAGGGATCGATGAGCAGTTCTTC	CASSAGTGIDEQFF
TRBD2	many	TRBV9	15	TRBJ2-5	TGTGCCAGCAGCGTATCCCCGGGAGGTGGGGAGACCCAGTACTTC	CASSVSPGGGETQYF
NA	NA	TRBV29-1	13	TRBJ1-1	TGCAGCGTGAGAACCCAGGGTAACACTGAAGCTTTCTTT	CSVRTQGNTEAFF
NA	NA	TRBV6-4	13	TRBJ1-1	TGTGCCACCACACTAGCGGGAGGGTCTGAAGCTTTCTTT	CATTLAGGSEAFF
TRBD1	many	TRBV6-1	17	TRBJ1-5	TGTGCCAGCAGTGAGGGAACGACAGGGGGCGCACGTCAGCCCCAGCATTTT	CASSEGTTGGARQPQHF
TRBD1	once	TRBV7-9	14	TRBJ1-2	TGTGCCAGCAGCCCGACAGGGGGCGCGGGAGGCTACACCTTC	CASSPTGGAGGYTF
NA	medium-sized	TRBV9	15	TRBJ2-7	TGTGCCAGCAGCGTAGCTACCGGACACCAATACGAGCAGTACTTC	CASSVATGHQYEQYF
NA	many	TRBV7-9	12	TRBJ2-7	TGTGCCAGCAGCTTAGGCGAGGGCGGGGAGTACTTC	CASSLGEGGEYF
TRBD1	many	TRBV19	13	TRBJ2-7	TGTGCCAGTTCCGGGACAGACTCCTACGAGCAGTACTTC	CASSGTDSYEQYF
NA	many	TRBV28	10	TRBJ2-5	TGTGCCTCGGGCAGAGAGACCCAGTACTTC	CASGRETQYF
TRBD1	many	TRBV19	14	TRBJ2-2	TGTGCCAGTAGGACAGGGTGGGACACCGGGGAGCTGTTTTTT	CASRTGWDTGELFF
TRBD1	many	TRBV19	15	TRBJ2-7	TGTGCCAGTAGTCGACCGGGACAGGGGACTCACGAGCAGTACTTC	CASSRPGQGTHEQYF
NA	many	TRBV7-3	13	TRBJ2-1	TGTGCCAGCGGCGGTAGCTCCTACAATGAGCAGTTCTTC	CASGGSSYNEQFF
TRBD2	NA	TRBV3-1	17	TRBJ2-1	TGTGCCAGCAGCCAGGTGGGGTGGAGCGGGAGAAGGGATGAGCGGTTCTTC	CASSQVGWSGRRDERFF
TRBD1	many	TRBV2	14	TRBJ1-4	TGTGCCAGCAGACCGGGACAGGGGGGGGAAAAACTGTTTTTT	CASRPGQGGEKLFF
NA	NA	TRBV7-3	21	TRBJ2-1	NA	CASSFYICSARDLGDRGMQFF
NA	NA	TRBV20-1	13	TRBJ2-3	TGCAGTGCTACACCCCGCCTCACAGATACGCAGTATTTT	CSATPRLTDTQYF
NA	NA	TRBV10-3	23	TRBJ1-4	NA	CAIRTGTDNEQFFGPGIGEKLFF
NA	few	TRBV10-2	15	TRBJ1-6	TGCGCCAGCAGTGATTGGACACCTTATAATTCACCCCTCCACTTT	CASSDWTPYNSPLHF
NA	once	TRBV15	13	TRBJ2-7	TGTGCCACCAGCTGGAGGGATAACTACGAGCAGTACTTC	CATSWRDNYEQYF
TRBD2	many	TRBV6-6	15	TRBJ2-3	TGTGCCAGCAGAAGACTAGCGGGTGGTGCAGATACGCAGTATTTT	CASRRLAGGADTQYF
NA	many	TRBV7-3	13	TRBJ1-2	TGTGCCAGCAGCTCCGGAATTAACTATGGCTACACCTTC	CASSSGINYGYTF
TRBD2	many	TRBV6-5	17	TRBJ2-7	TGTGCCAGCAGTTCCCTCCACCGGACTAGCGGGATAGGCGAGCAGTACTTC	CASSSLHRTSGIGEQYF
NA	NA	TRBV12-3/TRBV12-4	15	TRBJ1-4	TGTGCCAGCAGTTTTGCCAGGCCCACTAATGAAAAACTGTTTTTT	CASSFARPTNEKLFF
NA	many	TRBV15	17	TRBJ2-2	TGTGCCACCAGCAGAGATCTCAAGCGGGTCTCGGCTGGGGAGCTGTTTTTT	CATSRDLKRVSAGELFF